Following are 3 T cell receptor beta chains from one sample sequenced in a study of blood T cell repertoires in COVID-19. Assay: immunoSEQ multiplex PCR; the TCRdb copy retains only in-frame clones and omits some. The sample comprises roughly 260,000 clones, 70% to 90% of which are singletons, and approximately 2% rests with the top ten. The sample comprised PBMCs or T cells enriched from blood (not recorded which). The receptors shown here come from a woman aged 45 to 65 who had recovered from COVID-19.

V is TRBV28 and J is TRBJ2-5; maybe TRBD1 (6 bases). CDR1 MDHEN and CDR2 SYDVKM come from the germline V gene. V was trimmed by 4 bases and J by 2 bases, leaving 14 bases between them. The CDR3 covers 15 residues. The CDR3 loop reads CASSSPRGLQETQYF. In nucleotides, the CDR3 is TGTGCCAGCAGTTCTCCCAGGGGATTACAAGAGACCCAGTACTTC.

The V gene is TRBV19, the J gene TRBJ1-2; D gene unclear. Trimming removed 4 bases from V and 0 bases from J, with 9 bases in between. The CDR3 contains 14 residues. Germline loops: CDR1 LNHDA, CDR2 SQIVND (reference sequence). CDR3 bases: TGTGCCAGTAGTACAGGACTTACTAACTATGGCTACACCTTC. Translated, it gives CASSTGLTNYGYTF.

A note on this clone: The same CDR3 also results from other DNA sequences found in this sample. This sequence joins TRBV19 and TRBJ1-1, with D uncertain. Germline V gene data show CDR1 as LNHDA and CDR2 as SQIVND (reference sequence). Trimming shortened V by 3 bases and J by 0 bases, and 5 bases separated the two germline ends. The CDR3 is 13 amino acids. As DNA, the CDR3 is TGTGCCAGTAGTATTCGGGTGAACACTGAAGCTTTCTTT. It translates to CASSIRVNTEAFF.